The 11 T cell receptor beta chains below were found in one sample sequenced in a study of cytomegalovirus exposure and HLA in healthy donors. Data came from immunoSEQ multiplex PCR; TCRdb stores just in-frame clones and leaves some out. Among over 250,000 clones listed, approximately 83% were seen once. Sequenced sample: PBMCs. The origin of the receptors is a woman in her late teens or twenties in good health and CMV-seronegative.

The V and J genes are TRBV6-6 and TRBJ2-2, with D possibly being TRBD1 (6 bases). Germline CDR1 is MNHNY and CDR2 is SVGAGI (reference sequence). V was shortened by 6 bases and J by 6 bases, with 17 bases between the two germline ends. The CDR3 loop spans 15 amino acids. CDR3 sequence reads: CASSNLRTASGELFF. CDR3 DNA sequence: TGTGCCAGCAGCAACCTCCGGACAGCCTCCGGGGAGCTGTTTTTT.

The V and J genes are TRBV9 and TRBJ2-7; no definite D call. The CDR3 totals 15 residues. Deletions cut 0 bases from V and 4 bases from J, with 14 bases between. Germline V gene data show CDR1 as SGDLS and CDR2 as YYNGEE. CDR3 coding DNA: TGTGCCAGCAGCGTAGTGAGTTCCCAGGTTTACGAGCAGTACTTC. This translates into CASSVVSSQVYEQYF.

This chain links TRBV28 with TRBJ2-3; 8 nucleotides line up with TRBD2. The CDR3 is 16 residues long. CDR1 is MDHEN and CDR2 is SYDVKM in the germline V gene. Germline trimming cut 3 bases from V and 1 base from J; bases unmatched to any gene: 6. The CDR3 sequence: CASSFLGGAGTDTQYF. The CDR3 DNA sequence: TGTGCCAGCAGTTTCCTCGGGGGGGCCGGCACAGATACGCAGTATTTT.

To note about this clone: Because the CDR3 is missing its conserved closing phenylalanine or tryptophan, this is likely a read error. The limits of the CDR3 on the DNA are not certain, so only TCRdb's listed CDR3 is given. V gene TRBV6-4 combines with J gene TRBJ1-1; no check of the table's D call, TRBD1, against the DNA was made. The CDR3 adds up to 8 amino acids, both ends counted. Germline V CDR1 and CDR2: MRHNA, SNTAGT. The CDR3 loop is CASSDRHR.

This chain connects TRBV19 to TRBJ2-7; 8 positions agree with TRBD2. The CDR3 extends over 11 amino acids. Trimming removed 9 bases from V and 5 bases from J; junction bases left unmatched: 3. The V gene's germline CDR1 is LNHDA and CDR2 SQIVND (reference sequence). CDR3 coding DNA: TGTGCCAGCGGGGGGGGGCACGAGCAGTACTTC. Translated, it gives CASGGGHEQYF.

The chain recombines TRBV25-1 with TRBJ2-7; 9 bases agree with TRBD1. V lost 3 bases to trimming and J lost 5 bases; unmatched junction nucleotides: 11. Germline CDR1 reads MGHDK; CDR2 reads SYGVNS. The CDR3 contains 16 residues. CDR3 sequence reads: CASSDAISGTGNEQYF. CDR3 coding DNA: TGTGCCAGCAGTGATGCAATTTCCGGGACAGGGAACGAGCAGTACTTC.

The CDR3: CASSPGVGHNYGYTF. The CDR3 DNA reads as TGTGCCAGCAGCCCGGGCGTGGGGCATAACTATGGCTACACCTTC. This chain connects TRBV21-1 to TRBJ1-2; the table's D gene call, TRBD1, was not cross checked with the DNA. TRBV21-1 corresponds to a pseudogene. The CDR3 extends over 15 amino acids.

The chain employs TRBV5-1 and TRBJ2-1, with no clear D. This CDR3 is built from 18 residues. With 1 base removed from V and 4 bases from J, the gap between germline ends came to 21 bases. The germline CDR1 and CDR2 sequences are SGHRS and YFSETQ. CDR3 region: CASSLYYGMSLEYNEQFF. The CDR3 nucleotides are TGCGCCAGCAGCTTGTATTATGGTATGTCGCTAGAATACAATGAGCAGTTCTTC.

This clone ranks as medium-sized. The chain has TRBV9 and TRBJ1-5; 8 bases are shared with TRBD1. Germline loops: CDR1 SGDLS, CDR2 YYNGEE. This CDR3 region has 15 residues. V shed 0 bases and J 8 bases; nucleotides not matched to a gene: 7. The CDR3 coding sequence is TGTGCCAGCAGCGTAGGGGCAGGGGGCGCGGAGCCCCAGCATTTT. Translated: CASSVGAGGAEPQHF.

The chain couples TRBV6-5 to TRBJ2-7; a possible D gene is TRBD2 (6 bases). The CDR3 has 15 residues. Germline CDR1 reads MNHEY; CDR2 reads SVGAGI. V lost 6 bases, J lost 3 bases, and 18 bases lay in between. CDR3 sequence: CASSPWRGEFYEQYF. The CDR3 region has the DNA TGTGCCAGCAGCCCCTGGAGGGGAGAATTCTACGAGCAGTACTTC.

The chain joins TRBV5-1 to TRBJ1-1; 7 positions agree with TRBD1. Germline CDR1 reads SGHRS; CDR2 reads YFSETQ. V gave up 7 bases and J gave up 1 base; unmatched junction bases: 4. The CDR3 loop spans 13 amino acids. The DNA for the CDR3 is TGCGCCAGCCAGGGGGACCCGAACACTGAAGCTTTCTTT. Encoded protein: CASQGDPNTEAFF.